These 13 T cell receptor beta chains were all obtained from the same sample, sequenced in a study of shared clonotypes between healthy human individuals. Measured with immunoSEQ multiplex PCR; TCRdb has only the in-frame clones, and not every one. This repertoire shows 2.3 million or so clones, about 92% found once; its top ten account for about 0.39%. Sequencing was carried out using naive CD4+ T cells from PBMCs. The subset denotes: CD45RA+ positively selected. The receptors derive from a man aged 18-30 years in good health. Some clones in this sample may be carry-over from other donors' samples.

This clone has a handful of counts. The J gene is TRBJ1-5, the V gene TRBV28; D unclear. Trimming left V 6 bases short and J 3 bases short, with 12 bases between. The germline CDR1 and CDR2 sequences are MDHEN and SYDVKM. The CDR3 spans 14 residues. CDR3 DNA: TGTGCCAGCAGGGGCCAAACCAACAATCAGCCCCAGCATTTT. It translates to CASRGQTNNQPQHF.

As DNA, the CDR3 is TGCGCCAGCGTAACAGTCACGGGTTGTGAAAAACTGTTTTTT. It codes for CASVTVTGCEKLFF. The genes are TRBV23-1 and TRBJ1-4; D unclear. TRBV23-1 is an ORF, with its function uncertain. The CDR3 is 14 amino acids. V was clipped by 8 bases and J by 7 bases, with 17 bases between them.

This clone was seen a single time. The chain combines TRBV5-4 with TRBJ2-1; 7 nucleotides line up with TRBD2. Germline values: CDR1 SGHNT, CDR2 YYREEE (reference sequence). Trimming took 4 bases from V and 6 from J; bases not matched to a gene: 10. The CDR3 length is 15 residues. In DNA, the CDR3 is TGTGCCAGCAGCCTCAGGGCGGGAGTCAGCAATGAGCAGTTCTTC. Its protein is CASSLRAGVSNEQFF.

Turning to this clone: Within the sample, other DNA sequences also encode this same CDR3. The gene calls are TRBV7-2 and TRBJ1-4; tentative D call: TRBD1 (5 bases). The germline V and J ends were trimmed by 5 bases and 8 bases, with 9 bases remaining between them. From germline, CDR1 is SGHTA and CDR2 FQGNSA. The CDR3 contains 12 residues. This CDR3 reads CASSLTGEKLFF. DNA of the CDR3: TGTGCCAGCAGCCTAACAGGAGAAAAACTGTTTTTT.

V gene TRBV2 combines with J gene TRBJ2-2; D is tentatively TRBD1 or TRBD2 (5 bases each). V shed 6 bases and J shed 6 bases, with 23 bases lying between them. The CDR3 totals 17 residues. The germline CDR1 and CDR2 sequences are SNHLY and FYNNEI. The CDR3 DNA sequence: TGTGCCAGCAGAATAATGACTACCGGGACCCCCCCCGGGGAGCTGTTTTTT. Translating gives CASRIMTTGTPPGELFF.

Notes on this clone: The junction differs from germline at one of its ends, possibly a read error. The chain links TRBV7-2 to TRBJ2-7, with D unresolved. CDR1 and CDR2 from the germline V gene are SGHTA and FQGNSA. The CDR3 has 16 residues. The CDR3 loop is CASTLRGLILFGEQYF. The CDR3 DNA follows: TGTGCCAGCACCTTAAGAGGCCTCATTCTTTTCGGCGAGCAGTACTTC.

The CDR3 DNA reads as TGTGCCAGCAGGAAGGGGTACCCGCCCGGGAACACTGAAGCTTTCTTT. Translated: CASRKGYPPGNTEAFF. This chain joins TRBV28 and TRBJ1-1; D possibly corresponds to TRBD1 (5 bases). V lost 6 bases, J lost 1 base, and 18 bases lay in between. The CDR3 is made up of 16 amino acids. Germline assignment: CDR1 MDHEN and CDR2 SYDVKM.

This clone was seen once. The chain recombines TRBV5-1 with TRBJ2-7, with D hard to call. Germline CDR1 and CDR2: SGHRS and YFSETQ. V was clipped by 2 bases and J by 0 bases, with 9 bases between them. The CDR3 extends over 14 amino acids. DNA for the CDR3: TGCGCCAGCAGCTTTGGCAGACACTCCTACGAGCAGTACTTC. Encoded protein: CASSFGRHSYEQYF.

The gene calls are TRBV7-2 and TRBJ2-5; the D is unclear. The germline V gene encodes CDR1 SGHTA and CDR2 FQGNSA. The CDR3 spans 13 residues. With 5 bases removed from V and 3 bases from J, the gap between germline ends came to 10 bases. The CDR3 coding sequence is TGTGCCAGCAGCCGCTATACGGAAGAGACCCAGTACTTC. This codes for CASSRYTEETQYF.

This clone was seen once. The chain is built from TRBV6-4 and TRBJ2-7, with a tentative D call TRBD2 (6 bases). Trimming took 3 bases from V and 3 from J, leaving 18 bases between them. The CDR3 sequence is 16 residues long. Germline CDR1 is MRHNA and CDR2 is SNTAGT. CDR3 in DNA: TGTGCCAGCAGTGAGGGTTGGCGGGAAAGTAACTACGAGCAGTACTTC. It translates to CASSEGWRESNYEQYF.

As to this clone: The same CDR3 is also encoded by other DNA sequences in this sample. J is TRBJ2-7 and V is TRBV18; 13 positions agree with TRBD2. Trimming removed 6 bases from V and 3 bases from J; junction bases left unmatched: 5. The CDR3 covers 15 residues. The germline CDR1 and CDR2 sequences are KGHSH and LQKENI. The CDR3 bases are TGTGCCAGCTCCCCCGGGACTAGCGGGATCTACGAGCAGTACTTC. The encoded protein is CASSPGTSGIYEQYF. Full variable domain (remainder filled in from reference TRBV18 and TRBJ2-7): NAGVMQNPRHLVRRRGQEARLRCSPMKGHSHVYWYRQLPEEGLKFMVYLQKENIIDESGMPKERFSAEFPKEGPSILRIQQVVRGDSAAYFCASSPGTSGIYEQYFGPGTRLTVT.

This chain uses TRBV7-9 with TRBJ2-1; D possibly corresponds to TRBD1 (6 bases). V was shortened by 1 base and J by 8 bases, with 15 bases between the two germline ends. The CDR3 spans 15 residues. Germline CDR1 reads SEHNR; CDR2 reads FQNEAQ (reference sequence). The chain's CDR3 is CASSLGGGQGYEQFF. The CDR3 bases are TGTGCCAGCAGCTTAGGTGGCGGGCAGGGGTATGAGCAGTTCTTC.

The V and J genes are TRBV7-2 and TRBJ1-4; 10 positions agree with TRBD1. V dropped 4 bases and J dropped 7; count of bases not matched to a gene: 0. This CDR3 comprises 13 residues. The V gene's germline CDR1 is SGHTA and CDR2 FQGNSA. Here the CDR3 DNA reads TGTGCCAGCAGCTGGGACAGGGGTGAAAAACTGTTTTTT. Its protein product is CASSWDRGEKLFF.